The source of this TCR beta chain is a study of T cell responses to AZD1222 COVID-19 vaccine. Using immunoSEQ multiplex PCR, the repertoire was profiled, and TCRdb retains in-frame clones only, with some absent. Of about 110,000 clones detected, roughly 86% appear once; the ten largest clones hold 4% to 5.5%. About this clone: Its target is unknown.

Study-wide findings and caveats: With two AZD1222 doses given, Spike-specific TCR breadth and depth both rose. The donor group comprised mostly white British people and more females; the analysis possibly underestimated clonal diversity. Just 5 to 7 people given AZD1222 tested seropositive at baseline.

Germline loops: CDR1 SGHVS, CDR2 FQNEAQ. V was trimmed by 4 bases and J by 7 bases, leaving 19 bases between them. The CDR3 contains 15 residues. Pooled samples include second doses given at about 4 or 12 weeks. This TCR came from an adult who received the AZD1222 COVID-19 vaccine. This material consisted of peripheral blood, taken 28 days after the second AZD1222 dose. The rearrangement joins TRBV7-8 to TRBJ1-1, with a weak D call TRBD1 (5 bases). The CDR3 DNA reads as TGTGCCAGCAGCTGGGGCCGATCCCCGGGGGGTGAAGCTTTCTTT. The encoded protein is CASSWGRSPGGEAFF.